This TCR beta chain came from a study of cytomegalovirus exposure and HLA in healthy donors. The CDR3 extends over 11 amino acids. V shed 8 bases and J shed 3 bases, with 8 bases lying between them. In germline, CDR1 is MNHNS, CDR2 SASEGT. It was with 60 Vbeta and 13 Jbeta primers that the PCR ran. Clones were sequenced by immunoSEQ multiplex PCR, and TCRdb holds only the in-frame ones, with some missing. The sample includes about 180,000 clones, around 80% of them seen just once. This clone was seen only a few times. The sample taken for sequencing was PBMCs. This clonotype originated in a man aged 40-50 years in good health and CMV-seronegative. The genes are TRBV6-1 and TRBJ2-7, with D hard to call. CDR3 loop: CASAGLYEQYF. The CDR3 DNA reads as TGTGCCAGCGCAGGCCTCTACGAGCAGTACTTC.